These T cell receptor beta chains were read from a single sample in a study of CXCR3-negative and CXCR3-positive naive CD8 T cells. From the 5' RACE reads, TCRdb lists one entry per CDR3 protein and no DNA. This listing includes about 130,000 distinct CDR3 sequences. The sequenced sample consisted of naive CXCR3- CD8+ T cells from blood. These receptors were taken from a human donor in good health. Some clones in this sample may be carry-over from other donors' samples. CDR3s include the opening cysteine and the closing phenylalanine or tryptophan. The order of the fields is J gene, CDR3 length, V gene, CDR3 protein.

>TRBJ2-2|11|TRBV29-1
CSGFHAGELFF
>TRBJ2-7|12|TRBV20-1
CSARGTGYEQYF
>TRBJ2-1|11|TRBV20-1
CSDESAGEQFF
>TRBJ2-3|16|TRBV7-6
CASSLATSGSTDTQYF
>TRBJ2-1|11|TRBV20-1
CSALQGYEQFF
>TRBJ2-2|14|TRBV15
CATSSDRATGELFF
>TRBJ1-6|15|TRBV4-1
CASSLEGSYNSPLHF
>TRBJ2-1|16|TRBV20-1
CSATRLAGDRYNEQFF
>TRBJ2-5|14|TRBV18
CASSREPIPETQYF
>TRBJ2-5|16|TRBV5-5
CASSLDWDRGGETQYF
>TRBJ2-1|14|TRBV4-3
CASSHGQGAYEQFF
>TRBJ1-6|15|TRBV28
CASILDSSYNSPLHF
>TRBJ2-3|18|TRBV6-6
CASRHHDLTFRNTDTQYF
>TRBJ2-5|16|TRBV7-9
CATSASGEYLQETQYF
>TRBJ2-7|11|TRBV20-1
CSARDLAEQYF
>TRBJ2-7|19|TRBV23-1
CASSQSVVSRLAATYEQYF
>TRBJ2-7|15|TRBV19
CASSMRSAGPYEQYF
>TRBJ2-7|11|TRBV28
CASNNYYEQYF
>TRBJ2-5|14|TRBV25-1
CASSDRGIEETQYF
>TRBJ2-2|14|TRBV29-1
CSVEDPGSTGALFF
>TRBJ2-3|21|TRBV5-6
CASSFEASSFRGLGLADTQYF
>TRBJ2-3|16|TRBV13
CTSSLRAGAFTDTQYF
>TRBJ2-1|11|TRBV29-1
CSVEKLAEQFF
>TRBJ2-5|17|TRBV25-1
CASSDDSAGRSQETQYF
>TRBJ1-5|18|TRBV23-1
CARKQSYTETKENHTQHF
>TRBJ2-3|15|TRBV10-3
CAISLTSGTTDTQYF
>TRBJ2-5|14|TRBV27
CASSPRLARETQYF
>TRBJ2-5|16|TRBV15
CAISRPGTSEQETQYF
>TRBJ2-7|14|TRBV9
CASSASGGSYEQYF
>TRBJ1-1|13|TRBV2
CASSDSARAEAFF
>TRBJ2-2|20|TRBV4-1
CASGQASRGQGSGYTGELFF
>TRBJ2-7|13|TRBV28
CASSFSTPGPRHF
>TRBJ2-1|12|TRBV7-3
CASSPGYNEQFF
>TRBJ1-1|18|TRBV21-1
CASSKATDPKRNNTEAFF
>TRBJ2-1|15|TRBV13
CASSSKVRGNNEQFF
>TRBJ2-3|13|TRBV23-1
CASSGFPTDTQYF
>TRBJ2-1|17|TRBV7-6
CASSLSGSGLTYNEQFF
>TRBJ2-3|15|TRBV29-1
CSVEDGGSETDTQYF
>TRBJ2-2|14|TRBV3-1
CASSQGVGTGELFF
>TRBJ2-2|13|TRBV29-1
CSVFGANTGELFF
>TRBJ2-1|15|TRBV15
CATSRGGTTNHEQFF
>TRBJ2-5|13|TRBV29-1
CSVEDFFDGTQYF
>TRBJ1-2|15|TRBV29-1
CSVIPRDLQGDGYTF
>TRBJ1-5|21|TRBV7-2
CASSLRNPRTGARWGNQPQHF
>TRBJ1-6|13|TRBV20-1
CSVGFGYNSPLHF
>TRBJ2-3|17|TRBV20-1
CSARDDARMGSTDTQYF
>TRBJ2-3|17|TRBV7-9
CASSSMTGGSWTDTQYF